The 7 T cell receptor beta chains in this list originate from one sample, sequenced in a study of T-cell memory formation after mild COVID-19. TCRdb re-derived calls from the 5' RACE reads in MiXCR, one entry per CDR3 protein. The sample lists about 400,000 distinct CDR3 sequences, around a quarter seen once, with over 10% in the top ten. Sample: PBMCs or a T cell subset sorted from them (not recorded which). The receptor set was obtained from an adult woman who had mild COVID-19 (a few samples of this study predate the infection). Cell type and time point are not known.

The chain couples TRBV10-3 to TRBJ2-5, with D perhaps TRBD2 (6 bases). The CDR3 is 13 amino acids. Trimming stripped 2 bases from V and 4 bases from J, with 8 bases between. Looked up from germline, CDR1 is ENHRY and CDR2 is SYGVKD. CDR3 residues: CAISEAGIETQYF. The DNA of the CDR3 is TGTGCCATCAGTGAGGCGGGGATAGAGACCCAGTACTTC.

The table lists this clonotype with a few counts. This chain joins TRBV7-2 and TRBJ2-7; the D gene is possibly TRBD2 (6 bases). In germline, CDR1 is SGHTA, CDR2 FQGNSA. V was cut by 0 bases and J by 2 bases, with 11 bases left in between. The CDR3 has 15 residues. CDR3 region: CASSLAGGGTYEQYF. In DNA, the CDR3 is TGTGCCAGCAGCTTAGCTGGCGGCGGGACCTACGAGCAGTACTTC. Looking up the rest from reference TRBV7-2 and TRBJ2-7 gives the full variable domain: GAGVSQSPSNKVTEKGKDVELRCDPISGHTALYWYRQSLGQGLEFLIYFQGNSAPDKSGLPSDRFSAERTGGSVSTLTIQRTQQEDSAVYLCASSLAGGGTYEQYFGPGTRLTVT.

The chain is built from TRBV6-2 or TRBV6-3 and TRBJ2-1; D is ambiguous. Germline assignment: CDR1 MNHEY and CDR2 SVGEGT. Between the trimmed V and J ends, which lost 5 bases and 6 bases, there was a span of 11 bases. The CDR3 sequence is 13 residues long. The chain's CDR3 is CASSDPPVNEQFF. The CDR3 bases are TGTGCCAGCAGTGACCCCCCGGTCAATGAGCAGTTCTTC.

A few counts support this clonotype. The chain is built from TRBV25-1 and TRBJ2-7, with D possibly TRBD1 on 5 matching bases. This CDR3 spans 13 amino acids. V lost 8 bases to trimming and J lost 5 bases, with 16 bases between them. The V gene's germline CDR1 is MGHDK and CDR2 SYGVNS. The CDR3 nucleotides are TGTGCCAGCGGAGACAGCGTGTTCCACGAGCAGTACTTC. It is translated as CASGDSVFHEQYF.

This clonotype showed up just a few times. The chain recombines TRBV20-1 with TRBJ2-7; D uncertain. V was trimmed by 3 bases and J by 0 bases, leaving 9 bases between them. The CDR3 is 13 amino acids. The germline gives CDR1 DFQATT, CDR2 SNEGSKA (reference sequence). As DNA, the CDR3 is TGCAGTGCTAGGGGTTCGAGCTCCTACGAGCAGTACTTC. Amino acids: CSARGSSSYEQYF.

This clonotype was picked up a small number of times. CDR3 DNA sequence: TGTGCCAGCAGCTTAAATCCCGCGGATACGCAGTATTTT. It yields the protein CASSLNPADTQYF. V usage is TRBV7-2 and J usage is TRBJ2-3; no firm D call. Trimming took off 2 bases at V and 6 bases at J, with 9 bases between the two ends. The germline V gene has CDR1 SGHTA and CDR2 FQGNSA. This CDR3 region has 13 residues.

This clonotype was seen once. This chain joins TRBV30 and TRBJ1-2; TRBD1 is a possible D gene (6 bases). CDR3 length: 14 amino acids. The germline V gene encodes CDR1 GTSNPN and CDR2 SVGIG (reference sequence). V was shortened by 5 bases and J by 4 bases, with 17 bases between the two germline ends. DNA for the CDR3: TGTGCCTGGGAAGCAATGACAGGACTCTATGGCTACACCTTC. Its protein is CAWEAMTGLYGYTF.